The entry below gives a single T cell receptor (beta chain) sequence along with its context. Expressed TCRB transcripts were sequenced, since all the RNA that had been isolated was reverse transcribed. Here immunoSEQ multiplex PCR was the method, and the copy in TCRdb shows in-frame clones only, minus some. The profile shows almost 350,000 clones, approximately 8.2% of them singletons. This record comes from a study of beta chain features in type 1 diabetes. Sequenced sample: central memory CD4+ T cells from blood. The sequence came from a young woman in good health.

CDR3 DNA sequence: TGCAGCGGGAGAATGGGGACCGCCAACACTGAAGCTTTCTTT. Its protein is CSGRMGTANTEAFF. V is TRBV29-1 and J is TRBJ1-1; D may be TRBD1 (5 bases). V was shortened by 7 bases and J by 2 bases, with 17 bases between the two germline ends. The CDR3 is 14 residues long. Germline V gives CDR1 SQVTM, CDR2 ANQGSEA.